One sample yielded the 31 T cell receptor beta chains listed below, sequenced in a study of T cell responses to AZD1222 COVID-19 vaccine. Measured with immunoSEQ multiplex PCR; TCRdb has only the in-frame clones, and not every one. The sample carries about 78,000 clones, about 85% recorded once. The specimen comprised peripheral blood, sampled on day 0 of AZD1222 vaccination. The receptors here all came from an adult in good health.

The V call is TRBV9, the J call TRBJ2-1, with 7 bases fitting TRBD1. CDR1 and CDR2 from the germline V gene are SGDLS and YYNGEE. Trimming at V came to 3 bases and at J to 0 bases, leaving 3 bases not matched to a gene. CDR3 length: 15 residues. CDR3 protein: CASSDGTDSYNEQFF. The CDR3 DNA follows: TGTGCCAGCAGCGATGGGACAGACTCCTACAATGAGCAGTTCTTC.

The chain is built from TRBV12-5 and TRBJ2-1; D is uncertain. The germline V gene encodes CDR1 LGHNT and CDR2 FRNRAP. This CDR3 contains 13 residues. V lost 1 base and J 3 bases, leaving 4 bases between the germline ends. The CDR3 coding sequence is TGTGCTAGTGGTTTGGCCGTCTACAATGAGCAGTTCTTC. Amino acids: CASGLAVYNEQFF.

The V gene is TRBV18, the J gene TRBJ2-3; no definite D call. Trimming stripped 3 bases from V and 2 bases from J, with 9 bases between. From germline, CDR1 is KGHSH and CDR2 LQKENI. The CDR3 runs to 14 residues. The DNA for the CDR3 is TGTGCCAGCTCACCCGGAGTCCTCACAGATACGCAGTATTTT. Protein sequence: CASSPGVLTDTQYF.

The V call is TRBV6-4, the J call TRBJ2-1; D is perhaps TRBD2 (6 bases). Germline CDR1 and CDR2: MRHNA and SNTAGT. Trimming cost V 6 bases and J 9 bases, with 21 bases left between them. CDR3 length equals 15 residues. CDR3 DNA: TGTGCCAGCAGCCGGTTCGCGGGAAGGAGGATTGAGCAGTTCTTC. It specifies CASSRFAGRRIEQFF.

This rearrangement joins TRBV6-1 to TRBJ2-3, with D possibly called TRBD1 or TRBD2 (5 bases each). In germline, CDR1 is MNHNS, CDR2 SASEGT. The CDR3 totals 15 residues. V was trimmed by 3 bases and J by 2 bases, leaving 12 bases between them. The CDR3 region has the DNA TGTGCCAGCAGTGAGGTCGGGACCGTCACAGATACGCAGTATTTT. It specifies CASSEVGTVTDTQYF.

The chain combines TRBV5-4 with TRBJ2-2, with unresolved D. This CDR3 is built from 14 residues. Trimming stripped 4 bases from V and 1 base from J, with 8 bases between. The germline V gene has CDR1 SGHNT and CDR2 YYREEE (reference sequence). This CDR3 reads CASSNERNTGELFF. The CDR3 DNA is TGTGCCAGCAGCAATGAACGGAACACCGGGGAGCTGTTTTTT. The whole variable domain, filled in from reference TRBV5-4 and TRBJ2-2, reads ETGVTQSPTHLIKTRGQQVTLRCSSQSGHNTVSWYQQALGQGPQFIFQYYREEENGRGNFPPRFSGLQFPNYSSELNVNALELDDSALYLCASSNERNTGELFFGEGSRLTVL.

V usage is TRBV5-3 and J usage is TRBJ2-5, with a weak D call TRBD2 (6 bases). TRBV5-3 is noted as an ORF with a role that remains uncertain. Deletions cut 8 bases from V and 2 bases from J, with 7 bases between. This CDR3 is 11 amino acids long. CDR3 amino acids: CARGGQETQYF. CDR3 in DNA: TGTGCCAGGGGGGGACAAGAGACCCAGTACTTC.

The gene calls are TRBV5-1 and TRBJ2-5; possibly TRBD2 for D (6 bases). CDR1 is SGHRS, CDR2 YFSETQ, per germline. V lost 0 bases, J lost 1 base, and 10 bases lay in between. This CDR3 comprises 15 residues. CDR3 in amino acids: CASSLVGGVQETQYF. As DNA, the CDR3 is TGCGCCAGCAGCTTGGTCGGGGGAGTCCAAGAGACCCAGTACTTC.

The rearrangement uses TRBV5-1 and TRBJ2-1; 8 positions match TRBD2. J gave up 7 bases and V 0 bases, and 9 bases lay outside the gene matches. The length of the CDR3 is 16 residues. Germline V gene data show CDR1 as SGHRS and CDR2 as YFSETQ. CDR3 in amino acids: CASSLAITSGDNEQFF. CDR3 sequence (DNA): TGCGCCAGCAGCTTGGCCATTACTAGCGGAGATAATGAGCAGTTCTTC.

J is TRBJ1-5 and V is TRBV6-1, with a possible D match to TRBD1 (5 bases). V shed 0 bases and J shed 2 bases, with 20 bases lying between them. Germline loops: CDR1 MNHNS, CDR2 SASEGT. This CDR3 comprises 19 residues. Written as DNA, the CDR3 is TGTGCCAGCAGTGAAGCAGTTTTGTTACAGGCTTATGGCAATCAGCCCCAGCATTTT. As protein: CASSEAVLLQAYGNQPQHF.

This chain links TRBV9 with TRBJ1-3, with 8 positions matching TRBD1. Trimming cost V 2 bases and J 3 bases; bases outside gene matches: 7. The germline gives CDR1 SGDLS, CDR2 YYNGEE. The CDR3 totals 16 residues. CDR3 nucleotides: TGTGCCAGCAGCGTCCAGGGGGCTGGGGGTGGAAACACCATATATTTT. Translated: CASSVQGAGGGNTIYF. Supplemented by reference TRBV9 and TRBJ1-3, the full variable domain reads DSGVTQTPKHLITATGQRVTLRCSPRSGDLSVYWYQQSLDQGLQFLIQYYNGEERAKGNILERFSAQQFPDLHSELNLSSLELGDSALYFCASSVQGAGGGNTIYFGEGSWLTVV.

The chain combines TRBV30 with TRBJ2-5; 12 nucleotides agree with TRBD2. V lost 2 bases, J lost 5 bases, and 6 bases stayed unmatched. The CDR3 runs 15 residues. CDR1 is GTSNPN, CDR2 SVGIG, per germline (reference sequence). CDR3 coding DNA: TGTGCCTGGAGTAGACTAGCGGGAGTTGGTGAGACCCAGTACTTC. Protein: CAWSRLAGVGETQYF.

This chain joins TRBV18 and TRBJ2-1, with 11 bases identical to TRBD2. Germline CDR1 reads KGHSH; CDR2 reads LQKENI. V gave up 5 bases and J gave up 4 bases; unmatched junction bases: 7. CDR3 length: 16 amino acids. CDR3 in amino acids: CASSATSGIGYNEQFF. Here the CDR3 DNA reads TGTGCCAGCTCAGCGACTAGCGGGATAGGTTACAATGAGCAGTTCTTC.

The gene calls are TRBV7-6 and TRBJ2-1; D not resolved. CDR3 length: 15 amino acids. V was pared by 5 bases and J by 6 bases, with 17 bases between. CDR1 and CDR2 (germline): SGHVS, FNYEAQ. In DNA form, the CDR3 reads TGTGCCAGCAGCCGCGAAGGGCCCCAGGCCAATGAGCAGTTCTTC. This encodes CASSREGPQANEQFF.

CDR3 sequence reads: CASSRRDNTEAFF. Written as DNA, the CDR3 is TGTGCCAGCAGCCGCCGGGACAACACTGAAGCTTTCTTT. The chain has TRBV11-3 and TRBJ1-1, with a weak D call TRBD1 (5 bases). CDR3 length: 13 residues. Per germline, CDR1 SGHNT and CDR2 YENEEA. V was cut by 5 bases and J by 2 bases, with 9 bases left in between.

By sample share, this clone is medium-sized. The chain carries TRBV5-6 and TRBJ1-6; D possibly corresponds to TRBD1 (5 bases). Germline-derived CDR1 and CDR2 are SGHDT and YYEEEE. Trimming took 2 bases from V and 2 from J, leaving 8 bases between them. CDR3 size: 15 residues. Written as DNA, the CDR3 is TGTGCCAGCAGCTTCGCGGGGGCCTATAATTCACCCCTCCACTTT. It encodes CASSFAGAYNSPLHF.

The rearrangement joins TRBV5-1 to TRBJ2-1; TRBD2 agrees at 7 bases. This CDR3 is 15 amino acids long. The J segment lost 3 bases and the V segment lost 2 bases, leaving 5 bases of the junction unmatched. Germline V gives CDR1 SGHRS, CDR2 YFSETQ. CDR3 nucleotide sequence: TGCGCCAGCAGCTTTTCTAGCGGAGTCTACAATGAGCAGTTCTTC. Its translation is CASSFSSGVYNEQFF.

This clone has just a few counts. This chain uses TRBV4-3 with TRBJ2-4, with D possibly being TRBD1 (6 bases). Trimming took off 0 bases at V and 2 bases at J, with 14 bases between the two ends. This CDR3 has 17 residues. The germline gives CDR1 LGHNA, CDR2 YSLEER. The CDR3 DNA reads as TGCGCCAGCAGCCAAGATCTTGGGGGCGAGACCAAAAACATTCAGTACTTC. Translation: CASSQDLGGETKNIQYF.

This chain links TRBV6-5 with TRBJ1-1; a weak D match, TRBD1 (6 bases). This CDR3 has 13 residues. V lost 8 bases and J lost 3, with 13 bases in between. Germline V gene lookup returns CDR1 MNHEY and CDR2 SVGAGI. The CDR3 here is CASLQGVDTEAFF. The CDR3 coding sequence is TGTGCCAGCCTACAGGGCGTCGACACTGAAGCTTTCTTT.

This clone was detected a few times. CDR3 DNA sequence: TGTGCCAGCTGCCAGGGGGATTCACCCCTCCACTTT. This translates into CASCQGDSPLHF. V usage is TRBV6-5 and J usage is TRBJ1-6; 7 bases map to TRBD1. V lost 8 bases, J lost 8 bases, and 3 bases stayed unmatched. The CDR3 runs 12 residues. Per germline, CDR1 MNHEY and CDR2 SVGAGI.

This chain connects TRBV3-1 (or the pseudogene TRBV3-2) to TRBJ2-1; D remains unclear. V gave up 4 bases and J gave up 7 bases, with 5 bases separating them. Germline V gene lookup returns CDR1 LGHDT and CDR2 YNNKEL (reference sequence). The CDR3 sequence is 11 residues long. CDR3 in amino acids: CASSLVNEQFF. The CDR3 DNA sequence: TGTGCCAGCAGCCTCGTAAATGAGCAGTTCTTC.

This clone was picked up a small number of times. The V and J genes are TRBV18 and TRBJ1-1, with D unclear. This CDR3 is built from 13 residues. Trimming shortened V by 3 bases and J by 1 base, and 6 bases separated the two germline ends. Per germline, CDR1 KGHSH and CDR2 LQKENI. The CDR3, as DNA: TGTGCCAGCTCACCCGTTCCGAACACTGAAGCTTTCTTT. This sequence encodes CASSPVPNTEAFF.

The chain recombines TRBV15 with TRBJ2-3, with D maybe TRBD1 (6 bases). The CDR3 runs 13 residues. Germline CDR1 is LNHNV and CDR2 is YYDKDF (reference sequence). Trimming took 2 bases from V and 4 from J, leaving 7 bases between them. The CDR3 loop is CATSRPGADTQYF. CDR3 DNA sequence: TGTGCCACCAGCAGACCAGGGGCAGATACGCAGTATTTT.

This sequence joins TRBV19 and TRBJ1-3; 8 positions agree with TRBD1. The CDR3 runs 14 residues. V lost 5 bases to trimming and J lost 9 bases; unmatched junction nucleotides: 9. Germline V gene lookup returns CDR1 LNHDA and CDR2 SQIVND (reference sequence). The CDR3 bases are TGTGCCAGTAGTCCGGGACAGGAAAGCGGCACCATATATTTT. Translation gives CASSPGQESGTIYF. Using reference TRBV19 and TRBJ1-3 for the parts outside the CDR3, the full variable domain is DGGITQSPKYLFRKEGQNVTLSCEQNLNHDAMYWYRQDPGQGLRLIYYSQIVNDFQKGDIAEGYSVSREKKESFPLTVTSAQKNPTAFYLCASSPGQESGTIYFGEGSWLTVV.

The CDR3, as DNA: TGTGCCAGCAGCCAAATGGGGGGAGCGGCGGTCGATGAGCAGTTCTTC. Translating gives CASSQMGGAAVDEQFF. The V and J genes are TRBV14 and TRBJ2-1; possible D gene TRBD2, 6 bases. V was clipped by 2 bases and J by 8 bases, with 19 bases between them. The CDR3 sequence is 16 residues long. Per germline, CDR1 SGHDN and CDR2 FVKESK.

J is TRBJ1-5 and V is TRBV18; perhaps TRBD1 as D (5 bases). The CDR3 is 15 amino acids. Trimming stripped 3 bases from V and 0 bases from J, with 9 bases between. CDR1 and CDR2 from the germline V gene are KGHSH and LQKENI. CDR3 in DNA: TGTGCCAGCTCACCTAGGGGTGGTAGCAATCAGCCCCAGCATTTT. Protein sequence: CASSPRGGSNQPQHF.

The rearrangement joins TRBV18 to TRBJ2-7; D ambiguous. Germline values: CDR1 KGHSH, CDR2 LQKENI. The CDR3 runs 15 residues. V lost 0 bases and J 0 bases, leaving 9 bases between the germline ends. The chain's CDR3 is CASSPPERPSYEQYF. CDR3 DNA: TGTGCCAGCTCACCACCGGAGAGGCCCTCCTACGAGCAGTACTTC. The entire variable domain, with the rest obtained from reference TRBV18 and TRBJ2-7, is as follows: NAGVMQNPRHLVRRRGQEARLRCSPMKGHSHVYWYRQLPEEGLKFMVYLQKENIIDESGMPKERFSAEFPKEGPSILRIQQVVRGDSAAYFCASSPPERPSYEQYFGPGTRLTVT.

The chain couples TRBV5-8 to TRBJ1-5, with 9 bases identical to TRBD1. Germline CDR1 reads SGHTS; CDR2 reads YDEGEE. V shed 2 bases, J shed 6 bases, and the junction held 6 bases outside the gene matches. This CDR3 contains 15 residues. CDR3 in amino acids: CASSLTGGSGQPQHF. CDR3 bases: TGTGCCAGCAGCTTAACAGGGGGCTCGGGTCAGCCCCAGCATTTT. The full variable domain, completed using reference TRBV5-8 and TRBJ1-5, is EAGVTQSPTHLIKTRGQQATLRCSPISGHTSVYWYQQALGLGLQFLLWYDEGEERNRGNFPPRFSGRQFPNYSSELNVNALELEDSALYLCASSLTGGSGQPQHFGDGTRLSIL.

The chain combines TRBV7-9 with TRBJ1-1, with 7 bases lining up with TRBD1. The CDR3 length is 16 residues. V was clipped by 5 bases and J by 4 bases; unmatched bases: 13. In germline, CDR1 is SEHNR, CDR2 FQNEAQ (reference sequence). Here the CDR3 reads CASSPIRARGVTEAFF. DNA for the CDR3: TGTGCCAGCAGCCCCATCAGGGCCAGGGGGGTCACTGAAGCTTTCTTT.

The chain joins TRBV5-1 to TRBJ2-5, with 8 nucleotides matching TRBD1. V shed 4 bases and J 3 bases; nucleotides not matched to a gene: 5. The CDR3 has 14 amino acids. Germline CDR1 and CDR2: SGHRS and YFSETQ. The chain's CDR3 is CASSPGQVEETQYF. CDR3 DNA sequence: TGCGCCAGCAGCCCGGGACAGGTCGAAGAGACCCAGTACTTC.

In DNA, the CDR3 is TGCAGCGTTGTGGAGGGAGGGACTGCCGGGGAGCTGTTTTTT. Translated, it gives CSVVEGGTAGELFF. The chain is built from TRBV29-1 and TRBJ2-2; TRBD2 aligns across 7 bases. The germline V gene encodes CDR1 SQVTM and CDR2 ANQGSEA. The CDR3 loop spans 14 amino acids. V lost 4 bases and J lost 6; bases outside the gene matches: 8.